The 29 T cell receptor beta chains presented below share a single source sample, sequenced in a study of cytomegalovirus exposure and HLA in healthy donors. A multiplex PCR was run with 60 Vbeta primers and 13 Jbeta primers. The repertoire was sequenced with immunoSEQ multiplex PCR; TCRdb's copy has only in-frame clones and lacks some. Of approximately 160,000 clones listed, over 70% were seen once; the top ten hold under 1.5%. The sequenced material came from PBMCs. The receptors were sampled from a man aged 50 to 59 in good health and CMV-seropositive.

The chain joins TRBV5-4 to TRBJ2-2; D not resolved. Between the trimmed V and J ends, which lost 0 bases and 5 bases, there was a span of 8 bases. CDR1 and CDR2 (germline): SGHNT, YYREEE (reference sequence). This CDR3 is 14 amino acids long. As DNA, the CDR3 is TGTGCCAGCAGCTTGGGGGCCCGAACCGGGGAGCTGTTTTTT. It yields the protein CASSLGARTGELFF.

This chain uses TRBV27 with TRBJ2-5; D is perhaps TRBD2 (6 bases). Germline lookup yields CDR1 MNHEY and CDR2 SMNVEV (reference sequence). V was shortened by 2 bases and J by 7 bases, with 17 bases between the two germline ends. This CDR3 is built from 15 residues. The CDR3 protein is CASSLGSQNGGTQYF. The CDR3 bases are TGTGCCAGCAGTTTAGGTAGCCAAAACGGGGGGACCCAGTACTTC.

This clone was detected only once. The chain combines TRBV9 with TRBJ2-3; a possible D gene is TRBD2 (6 bases). The length of the CDR3 is 15 residues. Trimming cost V 2 bases and J 0 bases, with 10 bases left between them. Germline CDR1 and CDR2: SGDLS and YYNGEE. CDR3 region: CASSVSGPSTDTQYF. DNA for the CDR3: TGTGCCAGCAGCGTTAGCGGTCCTAGCACAGATACGCAGTATTTT.

The chain has TRBV6-5 and TRBJ2-1; tentative D call: TRBD1 (5 bases). CDR1 and CDR2 from the germline V gene are MNHEY and SVGAGI. The CDR3 has 15 residues. The V end was cut by 3 bases, the J end by 0 bases, with 9 bases between. The CDR3 loop is CASSYRDSSYNEQFF. The CDR3 DNA reads as TGTGCCAGCAGTTATAGAGACAGCTCCTACAATGAGCAGTTCTTC.

The chain has TRBV2 and TRBJ2-6, with D maybe TRBD2 (5 bases). V was cut by 0 bases and J by 4 bases, with 13 bases left in between. The CDR3 sequence is 17 residues long. CDR1 and CDR2 from the germline V gene are SNHLY and FYNNEI. This chain's CDR3 is CASSEAARAPGANVLTF. The CDR3 DNA reads TGTGCCAGCAGTGAAGCTGCGAGGGCGCCGGGGGCCAACGTCCTGACTTTC.

This clone appeared a single time. The J gene is TRBJ2-7, the V gene TRBV6-5; TRBD2 aligns across 10 bases. Per the germline V gene, CDR1 is MNHEY and CDR2 is SVGAGI. The ends lost 2 bases at V and 2 bases at J; junction bases unmatched: 3. The CDR3 has 15 residues. The CDR3 loop reads CASSYKSGGAYEQYF. Here the CDR3 DNA reads TGTGCCAGCAGTTACAAGAGCGGGGGGGCCTACGAGCAGTACTTC.

The chain has TRBV4-3 and TRBJ1-2; 7 nucleotides match TRBD1. V shed 1 base and J 8 bases; nucleotides not matched to a gene: 10. CDR3 length equals 15 residues. In germline, CDR1 is LGHNA, CDR2 YSLEER. CDR3: CASSQVPGRGQGYTF. The CDR3 DNA is TGCGCCAGCAGCCAAGTTCCTGGCAGGGGACAGGGCTACACCTTC.

J is TRBJ1-2 and V is TRBV29-1; D is unclear. Trimming left V 5 bases short and J 2 bases short, with 12 bases between. Germline assignment: CDR1 SQVTM and CDR2 ANQGSEA. The CDR3 runs 13 residues. The CDR3 sequence is CSVFVTDNYGYTF. Written as DNA, the CDR3 is TGCAGCGTTTTCGTTACAGACAACTATGGCTACACCTTC.

The CDR3 nucleotides are TGTGCCATCAGCCCGGACAGGGACAATCAGCCCCAGCATTTT. Its translation is CAISPDRDNQPQHF. V is TRBV10-3 and J is TRBJ1-5; 8 nucleotides agree with TRBD1. CDR1 is ENHRY and CDR2 is SYGVKD in the germline V gene. V gave up 6 bases and J gave up 3 bases; unmatched junction bases: 4. There are 14 residues in the CDR3.

This rearrangement joins TRBV6-6 to TRBJ2-1; TRBD1 matches 7 bases. The germline V gene encodes CDR1 MNHNY and CDR2 SVGAGI (reference sequence). This CDR3 has 15 amino acids. V shed 6 bases, J shed 9 bases, and the junction held 14 bases outside the gene matches. The CDR3 bases are TGTGCCAGCAGCTCCCGACAGGGTCATGGGGGTGAGCAGTTCTTC. Its translation: CASSSRQGHGGEQFF.

The V call is TRBV28, the J call TRBJ1-4; 8 nucleotides agree with TRBD1. The CDR3 has 14 residues. The germline CDR1 and CDR2 sequences are MDHEN and SYDVKM. V lost 6 bases and J lost 7; bases outside the gene matches: 7. For the CDR3, the DNA is TGTGCCAGCAGGCCCGGACAGGGAGGTGAAAAACTGTTTTTT. Its translation: CASRPGQGGEKLFF.

The chain carries TRBV29-1 and TRBJ2-5; D possibly corresponds to TRBD2 (5 bases). Per germline, CDR1 SQVTM and CDR2 ANQGSEA. This CDR3 spans 11 amino acids. The V end lost 6 bases, the J end lost 5 bases, and 10 bases lay between the germline ends. CDR3: CSVGNMETQYF. For the CDR3, the DNA is TGCAGCGTCGGGAATATGGAGACCCAGTACTTC.

Of note for this clone: Additional DNA sequences in this sample encode the identical CDR3. The chain combines TRBV2 with TRBJ1-5; 7 nucleotides match TRBD1. Germline CDR1 and CDR2: SNHLY and FYNNEI. This CDR3 region has 13 residues. V was clipped by 4 bases and J by 5 bases; unmatched bases: 2. CDR3 nucleotide sequence: TGTGCCAGCAGTGGTACAGGGGATCAGCCCCAGCATTTT. Translated, it gives CASSGTGDQPQHF.

The rearrangement joins TRBV11-2 to TRBJ1-1; no firm D call. V lost 4 bases and J 1 base, leaving 13 bases between the germline ends. The CDR3 extends over 15 amino acids. CDR1 is SGHAT and CDR2 is FQNNGV in the germline V gene. In DNA form, the CDR3 reads TGTGCCAGCAGCTGGGAGGGTCGGGGGAACACTGAAGCTTTCTTT. Translation gives CASSWEGRGNTEAFF.

V gene TRBV6-1 combines with J gene TRBJ2-7; 12 bases match TRBD1. Germline loops: CDR1 MNHNS, CDR2 SASEGT. V trimming: 4 bases; J trimming: 7 bases; junction bases outside the gene matches: 8. CDR3 size: 15 residues. The CDR3 reads CASSVLGQGAQEQYF. CDR3 DNA sequence: TGTGCCAGCAGTGTTTTGGGACAGGGGGCTCAAGAGCAGTACTTC.

V usage is TRBV14 and J usage is TRBJ2-2; no clear D. Trimming pared 8 bases from V and 5 bases from J, leaving 15 bases between. Germline CDR1 is SGHDN and CDR2 is FVKESK. This CDR3 contains 14 residues. Written as DNA, the CDR3 is TGTGCCAGCTCCCGGCAGGCCTTGACCGGGGAGCTGTTTTTT. Translated, it gives CASSRQALTGELFF. The full variable domain, rest sourced from reference TRBV14 and TRBJ2-2, is EAGVTQFPSHSVIEKGQTVTLRCDPISGHDNLYWYRRVMGKEIKFLLHFVKESKQDESGMPNNRFLAERTGGTYSTLKVQPAELEDSGVYFCASSRQALTGELFFGEGSRLTVL.

A remark on this clone: Relative to the germline gene, one junction end is altered; a read error may explain this. The rearrangement links TRBV30 to TRBJ2-5; unclear D gene. Germline lookup yields CDR1 GTSNPN and CDR2 SVGIG (reference sequence). This CDR3 has 14 residues. The CDR3 sequence: CTWRVQIQQETQYF. The CDR3 nucleotides are TGTACCTGGAGAGTACAGATTCAACAAGAGACCCAGTACTTC.

The chain joins TRBV30 to TRBJ1-4, with D perhaps matching TRBD1 (6 bases). Germline V lookup: CDR1 GTSNPN, CDR2 SVGIG (reference sequence). This CDR3 spans 14 amino acids. Trimming pared 4 bases from V and 8 bases from J, leaving 17 bases between. Written as DNA, the CDR3 is TGTGCCTGGAACCAGAGGACAGCACGGGAAAAACTGTTTTTT. Translation gives CAWNQRTAREKLFF. Together with reference TRBV30 and TRBJ1-4, the CDR3 gives the full variable domain: SQTIHQWPATLVQPVGSPLSLECTVEGTSNPNLYWYRQAAGRGLQLLFYSVGIGQISSEVPQNLSASRPQDRQFILSSKKLLLSDSGFYLCAWNQRTAREKLFFGSGTQLSVL.

This rearrangement joins TRBV9 to TRBJ2-2; perhaps TRBD1 as D (5 bases). Trimming left V 0 bases short and J 7 bases short, with 13 bases between. The CDR3 consists of 15 residues. Germline V gives CDR1 SGDLS, CDR2 YYNGEE. The CDR3, as DNA: TGTGCCAGCAGCGTAGGCGGCAGGGCGAACGGGGAGCTGTTTTTT. It codes for CASSVGGRANGELFF.

The J gene is TRBJ1-3, the V gene TRBV6-6; 7 bases align to TRBD1. The CDR3 is made up of 15 amino acids. The V gene's germline CDR1 is MNHNY and CDR2 SVGAGI (reference sequence). V shed 4 bases, J shed 7 bases, and the junction held 10 bases outside the gene matches. The CDR3 sequence is CASSLVQGMINTIYF. In nucleotides, the CDR3 is TGTGCCAGCAGTTTAGTACAGGGGATGATTAACACCATATATTTT.

This chain connects TRBV2 to TRBJ1-5; TRBD1 matches 7 bases. This CDR3 region has 14 residues. The V gene's germline CDR1 is SNHLY and CDR2 FYNNEI. Germline trimming cut 6 bases from V and 2 bases from J; bases unmatched to any gene: 4. The CDR3 loop is CASRQGTGNQPQHF. CDR3 sequence (DNA): TGTGCCAGCAGACAGGGGACTGGCAATCAGCCCCAGCATTTT.

V gene TRBV5-1 combines with J gene TRBJ2-7; TRBD1 matches at 7 bases. Germline V CDR1 and CDR2: SGHRS, YFSETQ. The V and J ends lost 2 bases and 1 base, in that order; junction bases with no gene match: 3. This CDR3 comprises 14 residues. Here the CDR3 reads CASSFTGVSYEQYF. CDR3 coding DNA: TGCGCCAGCAGCTTTACAGGGGTTTCCTACGAGCAGTACTTC. The variable domain in full, completed from reference TRBV5-1 and TRBJ2-7, reads KAGVTQTPRYLIKTRGQQVTLSCSPISGHRSVSWYQQTPGQGLQFLFEYFSETQRNKGNFPGRFSGRQFSNSRSEMNVSTLELGDSALYLCASSFTGVSYEQYFGPGTRLTVT.

This clone was seen once. The rearrangement links TRBV6-5 to TRBJ2-5, with 7 positions matching TRBD1. J gave up 9 bases and V 5 bases, and 6 bases lay outside the gene matches. The germline V gene has CDR1 MNHEY and CDR2 SVGAGI. The CDR3 contains 12 residues. CDR3 residues: CASSRDRAAQYF. The CDR3 bases are TGTGCCAGCAGTCGTGACAGGGCGGCCCAGTACTTC.

V is TRBV5-5 and J is TRBJ2-7; weak D call: TRBD1 (5 bases). The CDR3 extends over 15 amino acids. V was cut by 1 base and J by 3 bases, with 14 bases left in between. Germline V lookup: CDR1 SGHKS, CDR2 YYEKEE (reference sequence). CDR3 bases: TGTGCCAGCAGCTTGCAGGGATTAAGCCTCTACGAGCAGTACTTC. Translated, it gives CASSLQGLSLYEQYF.

V usage is TRBV5-1 and J usage is TRBJ2-2, with 7 bases fitting TRBD2. CDR1 is SGHRS, CDR2 YFSETQ, per germline. The CDR3 contains 15 residues. V gave up 2 bases and J gave up 0 bases; unmatched junction bases: 1. CDR3 nucleotide sequence: TGCGCCAGCAGCTTTCTAGCGGCGAACACCGGGGAGCTGTTTTTT. Translating gives CASSFLAANTGELFF.

The gene calls are TRBV25-1 and TRBJ2-5; TRBD2 matches 7 bases. This CDR3 is built from 15 residues. V shed 5 bases, J shed 2 bases, and the junction held 8 bases outside the gene matches. CDR1 and CDR2 from the germline V gene are MGHDK and SYGVNS. The CDR3 protein is CASSPGGNFQETQYF. In DNA form, the CDR3 reads TGTGCCAGCAGTCCCGGGGGGAACTTTCAAGAGACCCAGTACTTC.

The rearrangement uses TRBV6-5 and TRBJ1-2, with 12 bases that match TRBD1. This CDR3 is built from 15 residues. V lost 6 bases, J lost 3 bases, and 5 bases stayed unmatched. CDR1 and CDR2 from the germline V gene are MNHEY and SVGAGI. CDR3 protein: CASRPGTGGDYGYTF. As DNA, the CDR3 is TGTGCCAGCAGGCCTGGGACAGGGGGCGACTATGGCTACACCTTC.

This clone was found a few times. J is TRBJ2-6 and V is TRBV6-5; 10 positions agree with TRBD1. Trimming removed 4 bases from V and 2 bases from J; junction bases left unmatched: 2. This CDR3 has 16 amino acids. Germline loops: CDR1 MNHEY, CDR2 SVGAGI. CDR3 bases: TGTGCCAGCAGTTTGACAGGGGGCGCTGGGGCCAACGTCCTGACTTTC. Translated: CASSLTGGAGANVLTF.

This chain uses TRBV5-4 with TRBJ2-2, with 9 bases that match TRBD2. Germline-derived CDR1 and CDR2 are SGHNT and YYREEE (reference sequence). The junction had 3 bases not matched to a gene; V was cut back by 3 bases and J by 0 bases. The CDR3 sequence is 16 residues long. The CDR3 nucleotides are TGTGCCAGCAGCTCGGCGGGAGGGTCGAACACCGGGGAGCTGTTTTTT. Residues: CASSSAGGSNTGELFF.